This T cell receptor (beta chain) was identified in a study of blood T cell repertoires in COVID-19. On the study more broadly: Sources were T cells, B-cell-depleted T cells, or PBMCs; the material itself was cDNA or gDNA.

V lost 6 bases and J lost 0; bases outside the gene matches: 8. Germline values: CDR1 SQVTM, CDR2 ANQGSEA. The CDR3 contains 15 residues. In the original analysis: Amplification of reference gene primers provided the estimated nucleated cell counts. Clones were sequenced by immunoSEQ multiplex PCR, and TCRdb holds only the in-frame ones, with some missing. V, J and clone size are taken as reported in that table, and D and trimming were inferred from the DNA itself. Among 250,000 to 350,000 clones listed, roughly 84% were seen once. Seattle's cohort entered during active infection and was followed longitudinally.

The TCR was taken from a person between 65 and 79 years old with COVID-19, enrolled during active disease. This chain links TRBV29-1 with TRBJ1-1, with 9 bases aligning to TRBD1. Sequencing was done on a sample of peripheral blood. The CDR3 sequence is CSVPGTGPLNTEAFF. Written as DNA, the CDR3 is TGCAGCGTCCCCGGGACAGGGCCTCTGAACACTGAAGCTTTCTTT.